Below, 24 T cell receptor beta chains from the same sample are listed, as sequenced in a study of CD8 T cells in ankylosing spondylitis. TCRdb re-derived calls from the 5' RACE reads in MiXCR, one entry per CDR3 protein. The data show approximately 140,000 distinct CDR3 sequences, with around 42% seen just once and roughly 15% held by the top ten. The sequencing input was synovial fluid, either unsorted or a sorted T cell fraction (not recorded which). The receptors were sampled from a male donor with ankylosing spondylitis.

This clonotype was detected only once. The chain couples TRBV9 to TRBJ2-1; D is ambiguous. Germline CDR1 SGDLS, CDR2 YYNGEE. The CDR3 covers 14 residues. The V and J ends lost 0 bases and 4 bases respectively, with 8 bases between them. In nucleotides, the CDR3 is TGTGCCAGCAGCGTAGGTTGGTGGTACAATGAGCAGTTCTTC. Its protein product is CASSVGWWYNEQFF. The full variable domain, rest sourced from reference TRBV9 and TRBJ2-1, is DSGVTQTPKHLITATGQRVTLRCSPRSGDLSVYWYQQSLDQGLQFLIQYYNGEERAKGNILERFSAQQFPDLHSELNLSSLELGDSALYFCASSVGWWYNEQFFGPGTRLTVL.

The chain couples TRBV11-2 to TRBJ2-7, with unresolved D. CDR1 and CDR2 (germline): SGHAT, FQNNGV. Trimming removed 3 bases at V and 3 bases at J, with 9 bases between. This CDR3 contains 13 residues. CDR3 in DNA: TGTGCCAGCAGCTTTGTACTATACTACGAGCAGTACTTC. Translating gives CASSFVLYYEQYF.

V gene TRBV7-9 combines with J gene TRBJ2-7; D is possibly TRBD1 or TRBD2 (5 bases each). V was shortened by 5 bases and J by 1 base, with 15 bases between the two germline ends. Germline CDR1 is SEHNR and CDR2 is FQNEAQ (reference sequence). The CDR3 runs 15 residues. In DNA, the CDR3 is TGTGCCAGCAGCCAACTGAGGGGAGAGTCCTACGAGCAGTACTTC. Amino acid sequence: CASSQLRGESYEQYF.

This clonotype was found a few times. The chain couples TRBV20-1 to TRBJ2-7; perhaps TRBD2 as D (5 bases). Trimming removed 3 bases at V and 4 bases at J, with 22 bases between. CDR1 is DFQATT, CDR2 SNEGSKA, per germline (reference sequence). This CDR3 contains 16 residues. CDR3 amino acids: CSARGGSSGDEYEQYF. CDR3 nucleotide sequence: TGCAGTGCTAGGGGTGGGTCCAGCGGAGATGAGTACGAGCAGTACTTC.

This clonotype was observed a few times. The chain combines TRBV29-1 with TRBJ2-3, with D possibly being TRBD2 (6 bases). Trimming removed 4 bases from V and 0 bases from J, with 14 bases in between. Germline CDR1 SQVTM, CDR2 ANQGSEA. The CDR3 is 15 residues long. The CDR3 spells CSVGGDPTSTDTQYF. CDR3 nucleotide sequence: TGCAGCGTTGGCGGGGACCCGACGAGCACAGATACGCAGTATTTT.

Here the CDR3 reads CASSETGSFPQPQHF. For the CDR3, the DNA is TGTGCCAGCAGTGAAACAGGGTCCTTCCCTCAGCCCCAGCATTTT. The chain recombines TRBV6-1 with TRBJ1-5, with D possibly TRBD1 on 6 matching bases. Trimming shortened V by 2 bases and J by 6 bases, and 14 bases separated the two germline ends. The length of the CDR3 is 15 residues. Germline-derived CDR1 and CDR2 are MNHNS and SASEGT.

V usage is TRBV12-3 or TRBV12-4 and J usage is TRBJ1-2, with a possible D match to TRBD1 (5 bases). The CDR3 is made up of 12 amino acids. Trimming shortened V by 2 bases and J by 13 bases, and 14 bases separated the two germline ends. In DNA, the CDR3 is TGTGCCAGCAGTTTATACGAGACAGCATTCACCTTC. Amino acid sequence: CASSLYETAFTF.

The chain recombines TRBV4-3 with TRBJ1-2; no clear D. Germline V gives CDR1 LGHNA, CDR2 YSLEER. The CDR3 covers 17 residues. The ends were cut back, 0 bases at V and 4 bases at J, with 18 bases in the middle. The DNA of the CDR3 is TGCGCCAGCAGCCAAGATGGCCCGATGGACCGGGGCTATGGCTACACCTTC. Amino acid sequence: CASSQDGPMDRGYGYTF.

The J gene is TRBJ2-1, the V gene TRBV7-3, with D perhaps TRBD2 (6 bases). Trimming took off 5 bases at V and 4 bases at J, with 18 bases between the two ends. CDR1 SGHTA and CDR2 FQGTGA come from the germline V gene. The CDR3 runs to 16 residues. The CDR3 loop is CASSAGHGGWYNEQFF. Written as DNA, the CDR3 is TGTGCCAGCAGCGCCGGCCATGGGGGGTGGTACAATGAGCAGTTCTTC.

This clonotype was found a few times. The chain uses TRBV27 and TRBJ2-5; D is ambiguous. This CDR3 comprises 14 residues. Germline assignment: CDR1 MNHEY and CDR2 SMNVEV (reference sequence). V was clipped by 2 bases and J by 5 bases, with 12 bases between them. The DNA of the CDR3 is TGTGCCAGCAGTTTAGCCGACTCGGCTGAGACCCAGTACTTC. Its translation: CASSLADSAETQYF.

This clonotype was seen a handful of times. The chain employs TRBV7-2 and TRBJ2-2; TRBD2 agrees at 8 bases. Germline V gives CDR1 SGHTA, CDR2 FQGNSA. The CDR3 has 17 residues. V gave up 1 base and J gave up 6 bases; unmatched junction bases: 10. CDR3 sequence (DNA): TGTGCCAGCAGCTTAGGTCGGACTAGCCCCGAATCCGGGGAGCTGTTTTTT. This encodes CASSLGRTSPESGELFF. Supplemented by reference TRBV7-2 and TRBJ2-2, the full variable domain reads GAGVSQSPSNKVTEKGKDVELRCDPISGHTALYWYRQSLGQGLEFLIYFQGNSAPDKSGLPSDRFSAERTGGSVSTLTIQRTQQEDSAVYLCASSLGRTSPESGELFFGEGSRLTVL.

This clonotype showed up just a few times. The chain couples TRBV10-3 to TRBJ2-3; the match to TRBD2 covers 9 bases. The germline V gene has CDR1 ENHRY and CDR2 SYGVKD. CDR3 length equals 17 residues. V gave up 2 bases and J gave up 0 bases; unmatched junction bases: 6. As DNA, the CDR3 is TGTGCCATCAGTGAGCTCCTAGCGGGACCGAGCACAGATACGCAGTATTTT. Residues: CAISELLAGPSTDTQYF.

The genes are TRBV4-2 and TRBJ2-7; D is possibly TRBD1 (6 bases). Germline V gene data show CDR1 as LGHNA and CDR2 as YNFKEQ. The CDR3 is 15 residues long. V lost 1 base and J lost 2, with 12 bases in between. Here the CDR3 DNA reads TGTGCCAGCAGCCAAGGTTGGGACATGGCCTACGAGCAGTACTTC. Protein: CASSQGWDMAYEQYF.

The chain joins TRBV5-1 to TRBJ2-7; TRBD1 agrees at 9 bases. This CDR3 comprises 14 residues. Germline CDR1 reads SGHRS; CDR2 reads YFSETQ. V gave up 3 bases and J gave up 5 bases; unmatched junction bases: 6. The CDR3 sequence: CASSSGQGIHEQYF. CDR3 DNA sequence: TGCGCCAGCAGCTCGGGACAGGGTATCCACGAGCAGTACTTC.

The chain has TRBV20-1 and TRBJ2-1; 15 positions match TRBD2. The CDR3 has 20 amino acids. Per the germline V gene, CDR1 is DFQATT and CDR2 is SNEGSKA (reference sequence). V was clipped by 0 bases and J by 0 bases; unmatched bases: 9. The CDR3 nucleotides are TGCAGTGCTAGAGATCCCGGACTAGCGGGAGGGTCCGGCTCCTACAATGAGCAGTTCTTC. Translating gives CSARDPGLAGGSGSYNEQFF.

The chain carries TRBV7-9 and TRBJ1-1, with D perhaps TRBD1 (6 bases). The CDR3 spans 13 residues. Germline CDR1 reads SEHNR; CDR2 reads FQNEAQ (reference sequence). Trimming pared 2 bases from V and 4 bases from J, leaving 8 bases between. The CDR3 here is CASSLMGATEAFF. As DNA, the CDR3 is TGTGCCAGCAGCTTAATGGGGGCCACTGAAGCTTTCTTT.

V usage is TRBV7-8 and J usage is TRBJ2-1; possibly TRBD1 for D (6 bases). The CDR3 is 16 amino acids. V was cut by 6 bases and J by 4 bases, with 19 bases left in between. Germline CDR1 reads SGHVS; CDR2 reads FQNEAQ. As DNA, the CDR3 is TGTGCCAGCAGGGTGGGACAAGAAGGGCCTTACAATGAGCAGTTCTTC. The encoded protein is CASRVGQEGPYNEQFF. The variable domain in full, with the rest retrieved from reference TRBV7-8 and TRBJ2-1, is GAGVSQSPRYKVAKRGQDVALRCDPISGHVSLFWYQQALGQGPEFLTYFQNEAQLDKSGLPSDRFFAERPEGSVSTLKIQRTQQEDSAVYLCASRVGQEGPYNEQFFGPGTRLTVL.

This sequence joins TRBV12-3 or TRBV12-4 and TRBJ1-5; D unresolved. CDR3 size: 17 residues. The V gene lost 2 bases and the J gene lost 0 bases, with 14 bases spanning the gap. The CDR3 here is CASSLKVVSDSNQPQHF. In nucleotides, the CDR3 is TGTGCCAGCAGTTTAAAGGTGGTCAGCGATAGCAATCAGCCCCAGCATTTT.

The chain joins TRBV5-1 to TRBJ2-7; D is unclear. Trimming took off 0 bases at V and 2 bases at J, with 9 bases between the two ends. Per germline, CDR1 SGHRS and CDR2 YFSETQ. The CDR3 spans 14 residues. The CDR3 region has the DNA TGCGCCAGCAGCTTGGACCAGTTACCCTACGAGCAGTACTTC. It encodes CASSLDQLPYEQYF.

This clonotype was counted many times. The J gene is TRBJ2-1, the V gene TRBV28; D gene unclear. The CDR3 is 14 residues long. Germline V lookup: CDR1 MDHEN, CDR2 SYDVKM. V was cut by 2 bases and J by 9 bases, with 14 bases left in between. The CDR3 DNA is TGTGCCAGCAGTTTACTTGGGCCCTTGAGTGAGCAGTTCTTC. Translating gives CASSLLGPLSEQFF.

The sample holds many counts of this clonotype. The V gene is TRBV15, the J gene TRBJ2-2; D is ambiguous. Trimming removed 1 base from V and 0 bases from J, with 6 bases in between. CDR3 length equals 15 residues. Germline V gives CDR1 LNHNV, CDR2 YYDKDF (reference sequence). The CDR3 DNA reads TGTGCCACCAGCAGAGGACGGACGAACACCGGGGAGCTGTTTTTT. Translated, it gives CATSRGRTNTGELFF.

There are a few counts of this clonotype. The CDR3 loop is CASSFWDGAYEQYF. The CDR3 region has the DNA TGTGCCAGCAGTTTTTGGGACGGAGCCTACGAGCAGTACTTC. The chain joins TRBV28 to TRBJ2-7; possibly TRBD1 or TRBD2 for D (5 bases each). V lost 3 bases and J lost 2, with 11 bases in between. From germline, CDR1 is MDHEN and CDR2 SYDVKM. The CDR3 loop spans 14 amino acids. The full variable domain, in which reference TRBV28 and TRBJ2-7 provide the parts outside the CDR3, is DVKVTQSSRYLVKRTGEKVFLECVQDMDHENMFWYRQDPGLGLRLIYFSYDVKMKEKGDIPEGYSVSREKKERFSLILESASTNQTSMYLCASSFWDGAYEQYFGPGTRLTVT.

In this sample, this clonotype turned up a few times. This rearrangement joins TRBV5-1 to TRBJ2-3, with 9 bases fitting TRBD2. The length of the CDR3 is 16 residues. Germline assignment: CDR1 SGHRS and CDR2 YFSETQ. Trimming cost V 4 bases and J 1 base; bases outside gene matches: 7. The CDR3 coding sequence is TGCGCCAGCAGCCCGACTAGCGGATGGGGCACAGATACGCAGTATTTT. Protein product: CASSPTSGWGTDTQYF.

This clonotype came up once. This chain joins TRBV12-3 or TRBV12-4 and TRBJ2-1; D call uncertain. Trimming pared 8 bases from V and 5 bases from J, leaving 19 bases between. The CDR3 is made up of 15 amino acids. CDR3 nucleotide sequence: TGTGCCAGCCGAGACCTCGGAGTAGACCACAATGAGCAGTTCTTC. Translating gives CASRDLGVDHNEQFF.